This T cell receptor (beta chain) was captured in a study of neurological immune-mediated disorders. This clonotype showed up many times. The sample's time point: technical triplicate 1. Germline CDR1 reads GTSNPN; CDR2 reads SVGIG (reference sequence). The CDR3 is 14 residues long. V shed 2 bases, J shed 3 bases, and the junction held 3 bases outside the gene matches. It was by 5'RACE with 10-nucleotide random UMIs that the cDNA was made. TCRdb ran MiXCR on the 5' RACE reads and lists one entry per CDR3 protein. The sample has fewer than 30,000 distinct CDR3 sequences, less than 15% seen once. The clonotype originates from a female donor with HTLV-1-associated myelopathy (HAM/TSP). Sequenced sample: CD4+ T cells from blood. The chain couples TRBV30 to TRBJ2-2; TRBD2 agrees at 7 bases. The CDR3 sequence is CAWSSGVDTGELFF. DNA of the CDR3: TGTGCCTGGAGTAGCGGGGTGGACACCGGGGAGCTGTTTTTT. The whole variable domain, remainder taken from reference TRBV30 and TRBJ2-2, is SQTIHQWPATLVQPVGSPLSLECTVEGTSNPNLYWYRQAAGRGLQLLFYSVGIGQISSEVPQNLSASRPQDRQFILSSKKLLLSDSGFYLCAWSSGVDTGELFFGEGSRLTVL.